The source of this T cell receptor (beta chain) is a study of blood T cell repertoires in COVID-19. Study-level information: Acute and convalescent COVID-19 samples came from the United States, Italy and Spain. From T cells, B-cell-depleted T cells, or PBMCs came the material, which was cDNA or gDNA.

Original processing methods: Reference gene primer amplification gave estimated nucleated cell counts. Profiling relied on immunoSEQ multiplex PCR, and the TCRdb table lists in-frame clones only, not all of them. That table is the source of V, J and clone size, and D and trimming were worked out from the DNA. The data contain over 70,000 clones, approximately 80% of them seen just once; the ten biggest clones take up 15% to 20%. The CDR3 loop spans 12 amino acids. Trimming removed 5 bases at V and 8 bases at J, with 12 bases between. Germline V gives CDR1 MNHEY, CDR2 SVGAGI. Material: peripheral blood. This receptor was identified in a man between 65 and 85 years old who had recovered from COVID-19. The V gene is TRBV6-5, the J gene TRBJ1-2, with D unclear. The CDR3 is CASSHIGEGYTF. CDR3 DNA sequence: TGTGCCAGCAGTCACATCGGGGAAGGCTACACCTTC.